Presented here are 13 T cell receptor beta chains from one specimen sequenced in a study of chemoradiotherapy in HPV16-positive cancers. TCRdb keeps only in-frame clones here, not all; method: immunoSEQ multiplex PCR. The data show around 13,000 clones, 60% to 80% seen once. Sample collection occurred from a patient who underwent chemoradiotherapy. The source is a human donor with HPV-associated anogenital cancer.

The chain links TRBV7-9 to TRBJ1-6, with a possible D match to TRBD1 (5 bases). The CDR3 length is 19 residues. V lost 7 bases to trimming and J lost 0 bases, with 22 bases between them. Germline assignment: CDR1 SEHNR and CDR2 FQNEAQ (reference sequence). The CDR3 bases are TGTGCCAGCACTGTGACGTCGGGGGGGATAGCCTCCTATAATTCACCCCTCCACTTT. Translating it yields CASTVTSGGIASYNSPLHF. Full variable domain (missing parts from reference TRBV7-9 and TRBJ1-6): DTGVSQNPRHKITKRGQNVTFRCDPISEHNRLYWYRQTLGQGPEFLTYFQNEAQLEKSRLLSDRFSAERPKGSFSTLEIQRTEQGDSAMYLCASTVTSGGIASYNSPLHFGNGTRLTVT.

V gene TRBV15 combines with J gene TRBJ1-2; D call uncertain. This CDR3 contains 15 residues. The V gene lost 0 bases and the J gene lost 3 bases, with 11 bases spanning the gap. Germline V gene data show CDR1 as LNHNV and CDR2 as YYDKDF (reference sequence). As DNA, the CDR3 is TGTGCCACCAGCAGAGATACCCCACAGTACTATGGCTACACCTTC. Translation: CATSRDTPQYYGYTF.

The rearrangement links TRBV5-8 to TRBJ1-1; no reliable D call. Looked up from germline, CDR1 is SGHTS and CDR2 is YDEGEE. V dropped 4 bases and J dropped 0 bases, with 10 bases sitting between them. This CDR3 is built from 14 residues. CDR3 sequence reads: CASSQGRLNTEAFF. CDR3 sequence (DNA): TGTGCCAGCAGCCAAGGACGGTTGAACACTGAAGCTTTCTTT.

This chain links TRBV13 with TRBJ2-1; the match to TRBD2 covers 12 bases. This CDR3 contains 16 residues. Trimming removed 5 bases from V and 5 bases from J; junction bases left unmatched: 7. The germline gives CDR1 PRHDT, CDR2 FYEKMQ (reference sequence). The CDR3 is CASSQQTSGGHNEQFF. As DNA, the CDR3 is TGTGCCAGCAGCCAACAAACTAGCGGGGGGCACAATGAGCAGTTCTTC.

The rearrangement uses TRBV9 and TRBJ1-4; D remains unclear. Trimming pared 3 bases from V and 2 bases from J, leaving 14 bases between. Germline V gene lookup returns CDR1 SGDLS and CDR2 YYNGEE. There are 16 residues in the CDR3. Written as DNA, the CDR3 is TGTGCCAGCAGCGAGGATCCCGGTGCGACTAATGAAAAACTGTTTTTT. Encoded protein: CASSEDPGATNEKLFF.

The V call is TRBV6-6, the J call TRBJ1-5, with 10 nucleotides matching TRBD1. The CDR3 extends over 14 amino acids. After removal of 2 bases from V and 7 bases from J, the junction contained 2 bases not matched to a gene. Looked up from germline, CDR1 is MNHNY and CDR2 is SVGAGI (reference sequence). CDR3 nucleotide sequence: TGTGCCAGCAGTTACGGGACAGGGGACCAGCCCCAGCATTTT. This encodes CASSYGTGDQPQHF.

This sequence joins TRBV6-5 and TRBJ1-5; D gene ambiguous. V gave up 5 bases and J gave up 2 bases, with 7 bases separating them. The germline V gene encodes CDR1 MNHEY and CDR2 SVGAGI. The CDR3 spans 13 residues. CDR3 residues: CASSRVGNQPQHF. DNA of the CDR3: TGTGCCAGCAGTAGGGTGGGCAATCAGCCCCAGCATTTT.

This clone was picked up a small number of times. The V gene is TRBV6-1, the J gene TRBJ1-5; D possibly corresponds to TRBD1 (6 bases). V lost 1 base, J lost 11 bases, and 6 bases lay in between. The CDR3 contains 11 residues. Germline-derived CDR1 and CDR2 are MNHNS and SASEGT. Here the CDR3 reads CASSEDRAQHF. The CDR3 nucleotides read TGTGCCAGCAGTGAAGACAGGGCCCAGCATTTT.

The count of this clone is one. The chain combines TRBV7-9 with TRBJ2-1; TRBD2 matches 8 bases. The CDR3 has 15 residues. Unmatched junction bases numbered 4, after V lost 5 bases and J lost 1 base. The V gene's germline CDR1 is SEHNR and CDR2 FQNEAQ (reference sequence). The CDR3 sequence is CASSHGGGSYNEQFF. The CDR3 coding sequence is TGTGCCAGCAGCCACGGGGGGGGTTCCTACAATGAGCAGTTCTTC.

The CDR3 loop reads CASSLTLYEQYF. CDR3 nucleotides: TGTGCCAGCTCACTCACTCTATACGAGCAGTACTTC. V usage is TRBV18 and J usage is TRBJ2-7; D gene ambiguous. Germline V gene data show CDR1 as KGHSH and CDR2 as LQKENI. The CDR3 is 12 residues long. The V gene lost 4 bases and the J gene lost 4 bases, with 8 bases spanning the gap.

The chain uses TRBV9 and TRBJ2-1; D is unclear. V shed 3 bases and J shed 6 bases, with 19 bases lying between them. Per the germline V gene, CDR1 is SGDLS and CDR2 is YYNGEE. CDR3 length: 16 amino acids. The chain's CDR3 is CASSAHEQPPGNEQFF. CDR3 bases: TGTGCCAGCAGCGCCCATGAGCAACCTCCGGGCAATGAGCAGTTCTTC.

The chain couples TRBV21-1 to TRBJ2-7. TRBV21-1 is given as a pseudogene. The CDR3 consists of 14 residues. The CDR3 sequence: CASSKSCGRYEQYF. CDR3 sequence (DNA): TGTGCCAGCAGCAAGAGTTGCGGACGCTACGAGCAGTACTTC.

J is TRBJ1-1 and V is TRBV7-9; unclear D gene. This CDR3 has 17 residues. V lost 3 bases and J 1 base, leaving 18 bases between the germline ends. The V gene's germline CDR1 is SEHNR and CDR2 FQNEAQ (reference sequence). The DNA of the CDR3 is TGTGCCAGCAGCTTGGTCGGGCAACATGGGGAGAACACTGAAGCTTTCTTT. This codes for CASSLVGQHGENTEAFF.